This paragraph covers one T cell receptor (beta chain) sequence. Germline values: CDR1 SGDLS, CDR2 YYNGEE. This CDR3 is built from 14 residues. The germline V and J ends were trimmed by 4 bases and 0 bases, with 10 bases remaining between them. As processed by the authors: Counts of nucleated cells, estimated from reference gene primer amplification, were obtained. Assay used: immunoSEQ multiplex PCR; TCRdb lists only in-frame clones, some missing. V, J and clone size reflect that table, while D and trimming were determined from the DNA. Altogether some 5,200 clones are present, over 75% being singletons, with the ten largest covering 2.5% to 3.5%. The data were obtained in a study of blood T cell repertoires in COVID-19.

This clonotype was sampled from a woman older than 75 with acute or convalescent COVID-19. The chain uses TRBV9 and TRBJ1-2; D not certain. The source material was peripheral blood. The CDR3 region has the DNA TGTGCCAGCAGCCCTACGGGGACTAACTATGGCTACACCTTC. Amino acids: CASSPTGTNYGYTF.